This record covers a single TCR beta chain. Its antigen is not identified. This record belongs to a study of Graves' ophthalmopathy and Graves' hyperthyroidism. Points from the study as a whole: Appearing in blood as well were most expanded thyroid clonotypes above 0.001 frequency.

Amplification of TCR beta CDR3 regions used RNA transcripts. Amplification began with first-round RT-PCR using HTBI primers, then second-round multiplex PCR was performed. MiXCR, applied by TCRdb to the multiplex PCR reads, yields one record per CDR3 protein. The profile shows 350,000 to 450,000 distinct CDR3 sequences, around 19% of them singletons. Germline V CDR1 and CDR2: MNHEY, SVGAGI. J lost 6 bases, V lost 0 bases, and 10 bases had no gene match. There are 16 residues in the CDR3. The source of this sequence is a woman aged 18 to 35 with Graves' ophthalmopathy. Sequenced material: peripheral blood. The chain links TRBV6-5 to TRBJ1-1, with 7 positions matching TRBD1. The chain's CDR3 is CASSYSGAGGRSEAFF. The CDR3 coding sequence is TGTGCCAGCAGTTACTCGGGGGCAGGGGGGCGGTCTGAAGCTTTCTTT.